This TCR beta chain stems from a study of cytomegalovirus exposure and HLA in healthy donors. As regards this clone: Its antigen is not identified.

Per the germline V gene, CDR1 is MNHEY and CDR2 is SMNVEV (reference sequence). The CDR3 sequence is 14 residues long. Trimming removed 2 bases at V and 1 base at J, with 9 bases between. Broader study findings: Later, an analysis found that TCR clusters from the first cohort tended to co-occur in the roughly 110 validation repertoires. The study labeled 170 or so TCR beta chains cytomegalovirus-associated. Most observed TCR sequences were rare, whereas some public TCRs were detected in many donors.

Sequenced by immunoSEQ multiplex PCR; TCRdb stores in-frame clones only, minus some. The table lists fewer than 400,000 clones, just over 85% of them singletons. The receptor's source is a woman in her late teens or twenties in good health and CMV-seronegative. The chain links TRBV27 to TRBJ2-7; D call uncertain. The source material was PBMCs. DNA of the CDR3: TGTGCCAGCAGTTTAGGGCTGAAATCCTACGAGCAGTACTTC. Translating it yields CASSLGLKSYEQYF.